One and the same sample provided the 28 T cell receptor beta chains below, sequenced in a study of patients and donors after allogeneic stem cell transplantation. TCRdb processed the RT-PCR reads anew with MiXCR; each CDR3 protein has one entry. Among under 200,000 distinct CDR3 sequences, 30% were seen once, and the ten largest hold less than 3.5%. Material: blood, either unsorted or a sorted T cell fraction (not recorded which). All receptors derive from a human donor who was either an allogeneic HSCT recipient or a stem cell or donor lymphocyte infusion donor (not recorded which). It is not recorded whose cells these are; they may come from a transplant donor.

This chain uses TRBV29-1 with TRBJ2-3; D possibly uses TRBD1 or TRBD2 (7 bases each). Germline V CDR1 and CDR2: SQVTM, ANQGSEA. CDR3 length: 14 amino acids. Trimming stripped 6 bases from V and 7 bases from J, with 20 bases between. CDR3 nucleotide sequence: TGCAGCGTGGTCAGGGGGGGGAGCGGGAATACGCAGTATTTT. It codes for CSVVRGGSGNTQYF.

In DNA form, the CDR3 reads TGTGCCAGCAGTTTAATGGGGGACTCACCCCTCCACTTT. This sequence encodes CASSLMGDSPLHF. The chain combines TRBV28 with TRBJ1-6; TRBD1 is a possible D gene (5 bases). Per the germline V gene, CDR1 is MDHEN and CDR2 is SYDVKM. There are 13 residues in the CDR3. V lost 2 bases to trimming and J lost 10 bases, with 9 bases between them.

In its sample, this clonotype was seen a few times. The V gene is TRBV4-3, the J gene TRBJ2-7, with TRBD1 matching 9 bases. The germline gives CDR1 LGHNA, CDR2 YSLEER. Losses at the gene ends were 4 bases for V and 5 bases for J; bases not matched to a gene: 12. The CDR3 is made up of 16 amino acids. This CDR3 reads CASSRILGQGHHEQYF. The CDR3 DNA sequence: TGCGCCAGCAGCCGAATCCTCGGACAGGGGCATCACGAGCAGTACTTC.

The chain uses TRBV6-1 and TRBJ2-7; D perhaps matches TRBD1 (7 bases). Germline assignment: CDR1 MNHNS and CDR2 SASEGT. The V and J ends lost 9 bases and 0 bases respectively, with 15 bases between them. The CDR3 extends over 14 amino acids. The CDR3 region has the DNA TGTGCCAGACCAAACAGGGGAGGCTCCTACGAGCAGTACTTC. The encoded protein is CARPNRGGSYEQYF.

At least ten counts were recorded for this clonotype. The chain is built from TRBV5-5 and TRBJ1-2; the D is unclear. Per the germline V gene, CDR1 is SGHKS and CDR2 is YYEKEE (reference sequence). CDR3 length: 14 residues. Trimming took 1 base from V and 8 from J, leaving 15 bases between them. The CDR3 bases are TGTGCCAGCAGCTTGCGCGAGAATCTCTACGGCTACACCTTC. Amino acid sequence: CASSLRENLYGYTF.

This chain links TRBV5-5 with TRBJ2-1; possibly TRBD2 for D (6 bases). Trimming cost V 3 bases and J 8 bases, with 12 bases left between them. The CDR3 length is 13 residues. Germline V lookup: CDR1 SGHKS, CDR2 YYEKEE (reference sequence). The CDR3 region is CASSYRERHEQFF. CDR3 in DNA: TGTGCCAGCAGCTACCGGGAGCGCCATGAGCAGTTCTTC.

CDR3 nucleotide sequence: TGCGCCAGCAGCTTGTGGGGCGGGTCGAACACCGGGGAGCTGTTTTTT. Translated: CASSLWGGSNTGELFF. The chain is built from TRBV5-1 and TRBJ2-2; D might be TRBD1 or TRBD2, each matching 5 bases. This CDR3 contains 16 residues. V lost 1 base and J 0 bases, leaving 10 bases between the germline ends. Germline V CDR1 and CDR2: SGHRS, YFSETQ. The variable domain in full, completed from reference TRBV5-1 and TRBJ2-2, reads KAGVTQTPRYLIKTRGQQVTLSCSPISGHRSVSWYQQTPGQGLQFLFEYFSETQRNKGNFPGRFSGRQFSNSRSEMNVSTLELGDSALYLCASSLWGGSNTGELFFGEGSRLTVL.

The chain employs TRBV7-2 and TRBJ1-2; D might be TRBD1 (5 bases). The CDR3 has 14 amino acids. CDR1 is SGHTA, CDR2 FQGNSA, per germline. Trimming removed 2 bases at V and 6 bases at J, with 13 bases between. CDR3 DNA sequence: TGTGCCAGCAGCTTAAGACGCAGGGAGGATGGCTACACCTTC. It yields the protein CASSLRRREDGYTF.

The V and J genes are TRBV7-9 and TRBJ2-7; D is unclear. The CDR3 sequence is 15 residues long. Germline V gene sequence: CDR1 SEHNR, CDR2 FQNEAQ (reference sequence). V was pared by 6 bases and J by 4 bases, with 19 bases between. As DNA, the CDR3 is TGTGCCAGCAGTTTTCCACTGGACGGGCGGTACGAGCAGTACTTC. The encoded protein is CASSFPLDGRYEQYF.

This clonotype was seen a handful of times. The chain joins TRBV7-3 to TRBJ2-3; possibly TRBD2 for D (6 bases). The CDR3 has 15 residues. CDR1 and CDR2 (germline): SGHTA, FQGTGA. The germline V and J ends were trimmed by 5 bases and 0 bases, with 12 bases remaining between them. The CDR3 protein is CASSISGPSTDTQYF. The DNA for the CDR3 is TGTGCCAGCAGCATAAGCGGGCCTAGCACAGATACGCAGTATTTT. The full variable domain, completed using reference TRBV7-3 and TRBJ2-3, is GAGVSQTPSNKVTEKGKYVELRCDPISGHTALYWYRQSLGQGPEFLIYFQGTGAADDSGLPNDRFFAVRPEGSVSTLKIQRTERGDSAVYLCASSISGPSTDTQYFGPGTRLTVL.

This clonotype has a handful of counts. V is TRBV28 and J is TRBJ2-7; TRBD2 matches at 7 bases. In germline, CDR1 is MDHEN, CDR2 SYDVKM. CDR3 length: 14 amino acids. V was clipped by 6 bases and J by 2 bases; unmatched bases: 7. Here the CDR3 reads CASSTGGWAYEQYF. The CDR3 DNA reads as TGTGCCAGCAGCACGGGAGGCTGGGCCTACGAGCAGTACTTC.

J is TRBJ2-7 and V is TRBV29-1, with a tentative D call TRBD2 (6 bases). CDR3 length equals 12 residues. Trimming removed 7 bases at V and 3 bases at J, with 13 bases between. From germline, CDR1 is SQVTM and CDR2 ANQGSEA. CDR3 bases: TGCAGCGGTGGGGACTCCCGCTACGAGCAGTACTTC. Translating it yields CSGGDSRYEQYF.

This chain uses TRBV5-1 with TRBJ2-7; D not certain. The germline V gene has CDR1 SGHRS and CDR2 YFSETQ. There are 15 residues in the CDR3. Trimming took 3 bases from V and 0 from J, leaving 13 bases between them. This chain's CDR3 is CASSWFAGDSYEQYF. The CDR3 DNA sequence: TGCGCCAGCAGCTGGTTCGCTGGGGACTCCTACGAGCAGTACTTC.

This clonotype was counted between two and nine times. This chain joins TRBV20-1 and TRBJ2-7, with D possibly called TRBD1 or TRBD2 (7 bases each). The CDR3 has 14 amino acids. Deletions cut 6 bases from V and 2 bases from J, with 17 bases between. The germline V gene encodes CDR1 DFQATT and CDR2 SNEGSKA (reference sequence). This CDR3 is CSAKEQGTTYEQYF. CDR3 in DNA: TGCAGTGCAAAAGAACAGGGGACTACCTACGAGCAGTACTTC.

The chain is built from TRBV6-5 and TRBJ2-2; 7 bases align to TRBD2. CDR3 length equals 11 residues. CDR1 is MNHEY, CDR2 SVGAGI, per germline. CDR3 residues: CASGLPGELFF. The CDR3 coding sequence is TGTGCTTCGGGACTACCCGGGGAGCTGTTTTTT.

This clonotype has ten or more counts. The rearrangement links TRBV12-3 or TRBV12-4 to TRBJ1-2, with D tentatively TRBD1 (6 bases). Trimming cost V 7 bases and J 4 bases, with 13 bases left between them. The CDR3 loop spans 13 amino acids. This chain's CDR3 is CASTRAQGYGYTF. The CDR3 DNA follows: TGTGCCAGCACCCGAGCACAGGGCTATGGCTACACCTTC.

V is TRBV4-1 and J is TRBJ1-3; D possibly corresponds to TRBD1 (5 bases). Germline loops: CDR1 MGHRA, CDR2 YSYEKL. This CDR3 contains 16 residues. The ends were cut back, 0 bases at V and 0 bases at J, with 9 bases in the middle. CDR3 in amino acids: CASSQDDGTSGNTIYF. CDR3 DNA: TGCGCCAGCAGCCAAGACGATGGGACCTCTGGAAACACCATATATTTT.

This clonotype was recorded a few times. The CDR3 here is CASKSGTGRMSYGYTF. In DNA, the CDR3 is TGTGCCAGCAAGTCCGGGACAGGGCGTATGAGCTATGGCTACACCTTC. The chain employs TRBV28 and TRBJ1-2, with 9 bases fitting TRBD1. V was pared by 7 bases and J by 4 bases, with 13 bases of the junction left unmatched. The germline V gene encodes CDR1 MDHEN and CDR2 SYDVKM. The CDR3 extends over 16 amino acids.

This clonotype was detected ten times or more. This chain joins TRBV20-1 and TRBJ1-2; no reliable D call. CDR1 and CDR2 (germline): DFQATT, SNEGSKA (reference sequence). V was pared by 3 bases and J by 3 bases, with 8 bases between. This CDR3 contains 12 residues. This CDR3 reads CSARRDDYGYTF. The DNA of the CDR3 is TGCAGTGCTAGGAGGGATGACTATGGCTACACCTTC.

CDR3 sequence reads: CASSLDYYEQYF. CDR3 DNA sequence: TGTGCCAGCAGTCTGGACTACTACGAGCAGTACTTC. This sequence joins TRBV3-1 and TRBJ2-7, with D perhaps matching TRBD2 (6 bases). V lost 6 bases, J lost 3 bases, and 9 bases lay in between. Germline V gene lookup returns CDR1 LGHDT and CDR2 YNNKEL (reference sequence). This CDR3 region has 12 residues.

This clonotype was seen a few times. The gene calls are TRBV7-8 and TRBJ2-1, with 11 positions matching TRBD2. Germline V gene lookup returns CDR1 SGHVS and CDR2 FQNEAQ. There are 17 residues in the CDR3. V was clipped by 3 bases and J by 0 bases; unmatched bases: 4. The CDR3, as DNA: TGTGCCAGCAGCTTTCCTAGCGGGAGGAGCTCCTACAATGAGCAGTTCTTC. Amino acids: CASSFPSGRSSYNEQFF.

CDR3 nucleotide sequence: TGTGCCATCAGTGAAGGTTTAAGGAAATGGGAGACCCAGTACTTC. Translation gives CAISEGLRKWETQYF. The chain has TRBV10-3 and TRBJ2-5, with D unresolved. The CDR3 is 15 amino acids. Trimming shortened V by 3 bases and J by 5 bases, and 16 bases separated the two germline ends. The germline gives CDR1 ENHRY, CDR2 SYGVKD.

This rearrangement joins TRBV4-2 to TRBJ1-5; 9 nucleotides line up with TRBD1. After removal of 0 bases from V and 7 bases from J, the junction contained 7 bases not matched to a gene. The CDR3 length is 16 residues. CDR1 LGHNA and CDR2 YNFKEQ come from the germline V gene. CDR3 bases: TGTGCCAGCAGCCAAGAACCCACAGGGGGCGGCCAGCCCCAGCATTTT. Protein sequence: CASSQEPTGGGQPQHF.

The rearrangement uses TRBV25-1 and TRBJ2-7; tentatively, D is TRBD1 or TRBD2 (5 bases each). V was clipped by 8 bases and J by 4 bases, with 6 bases between them. The CDR3 consists of 10 residues. CDR1 is MGHDK, CDR2 SYGVNS, per germline. Here the CDR3 DNA reads TGTGCCAGCGGGGGTTACGAGCAGTACTTC. Encoded protein: CASGGYEQYF.

This chain joins TRBV6-2 or TRBV6-3 and TRBJ2-7; D is unresolved. CDR3 size: 12 residues. Germline assignment: CDR1 MNHEY and CDR2 SVGEGT. The V gene lost 2 bases and the J gene lost 5 bases, with 7 bases spanning the gap. CDR3 loop: CASSYGGHEQYF. The CDR3 bases are TGTGCCAGCAGTTACGGTGGACACGAGCAGTACTTC.

This clonotype was seen repeatedly, ten times or more. J is TRBJ1-1 and V is TRBV5-1; 8 nucleotides agree with TRBD1. The CDR3 is 14 residues long. Unmatched junction bases numbered 4, after V lost 4 bases and J lost 2 bases. Germline CDR1 SGHRS, CDR2 YFSETQ. The CDR3, as DNA: TGCGCCAGCAGCATCCAGGGGGCCAACACTGAAGCTTTCTTT. Its protein product is CASSIQGANTEAFF. Full variable domain (remainder filled in from reference TRBV5-1 and TRBJ1-1): KAGVTQTPRYLIKTRGQQVTLSCSPISGHRSVSWYQQTPGQGLQFLFEYFSETQRNKGNFPGRFSGRQFSNSRSEMNVSTLELGDSALYLCASSIQGANTEAFFGQGTRLTVV.

The J gene is TRBJ1-6, the V gene TRBV6-5; possible D gene TRBD1, 5 bases. V gave up 0 bases and J gave up 7 bases, with 7 bases separating them. Per germline, CDR1 MNHEY and CDR2 SVGAGI. The CDR3 is 14 amino acids. The CDR3 DNA follows: TGTGCCAGCAGTTACTCGGCAGGGAATTCACCCCTCCACTTT. It specifies CASSYSAGNSPLHF.

This clonotype was detected once. The CDR3 DNA reads TGTGCCAGCAGCCAAGATGAAGTCGGCACCGGGGAGCTGTTTTTT. Its translation is CASSQDEVGTGELFF. V gene TRBV4-2 combines with J gene TRBJ2-2; D gene ambiguous. The CDR3 is 15 residues long. The V and J ends lost 0 bases and 4 bases respectively, with 9 bases between them. Germline V gene lookup returns CDR1 LGHNA and CDR2 YNFKEQ.